This record covers a single TCR beta chain. Its antigen is still unknown. Per-base qualities were not stored, and no clone one base away is much larger. Library construction relied on PCR. At the Johns Hopkins FTIC core, DNA from the cultured CD4+ T cells underwent TCR sequencing with the Oncomine TCR Beta short-read assay. The QIAamp micro DNA kit was used to extract genomic DNA from the cultured CD4+ T cells. Oncomine TCR Beta libraries from cultured CD4+ T cells were pooled with unique dual indexes and sequenced on an Illumina iSeq 100. Turning to the authors' computational methods: Non-productive sequences were removed, and CDR3s that did not start with C, did not end with F or W, or were shorter than 7 amino acids were discarded. Antigen-specific clonotypes were identified with the MANAFEST web application by comparing peptide-stimulated wells with reference and other culture wells. An FDR below 0.05, an odds ratio above 5, and a productive frequency above 0.1% in at least two of three replicate wells were required for clones to be considered positive. A clonotype was classed as cross-reactive if the clonotype showed significant expansion both in SARS-CoV-2 spike wells and in at least one common cold coronavirus spike condition. Similarity between CDR3 sequences was evaluated in R version 3.6.1 using Levenshtein distances (stringdist) and unrooted phylogenetic trees (ape). TCRdb took the public reads, trimmed them with fastp at Q25, ran MiXCR for clone calling and kept in-frame beta chains. One record per CDR3 amino acid sequence lists the most common genes and DNA. The V and J calls follow TCRdb's processing rather than the paper's. A total of around 21,000 distinct CDR3 sequences appear in this sample, 60% to 70% of them only once. The top ten clones comprise 7.5% to 9% of the sample.

Spanning cysteine to phenylalanine, the CDR3 consists of 15 amino acids. Solely the CDR3 DNA is kept, with 45 bases framed from the first base. From the germline V gene (reference sequence), CDR1 is DFQATT and CDR2 is SNEGSKA. The germline V end is reduced by 5 bases and the J end by 3 bases; junction bases left unmatched: 12. The treatment or condition tag for this specimen amounts to: 10-day PBMC culture with coronavirus spike peptide pools or control peptides (ViraFEST assay). The study used the ViraFEST assay, which expanded antigen-specific T cells with peptide pools and then identified expanded clonotypes by TCR sequencing. The positive SARS-CoV-2 PCR tests of the convalescent patients were dated from March to December 2020, before the Alpha, Beta and Delta variants emerged in the United States. Approximately 2.1 million PBMCs per well were cultured in IMDM with roughly 5% human AB serum and about 9.7 IU/ml IL-2, plus 10 ug/ml peptide pools. Half of the culture medium was replaced with fresh IL-2-containing medium on days 3 and 7. After 10 days of culture, CD4+ T cells were isolated by negative selection with the EasySep CD4+ T cell isolation kit. PBMCs were separated from whole blood using Ficoll-Paque Plus gradient centrifugation and then either used fresh or cryopreserved at -140C. In general, triplicate wells were set up for every culture condition.

The data belong to a study of vaccination and CD4 T cells after COVID-19 (dated by TCRdb to the early 2020s). For the study in its entirety: Every convalescent patient had a positive nasal swab PCR test for SARS-CoV-2, with mild disease in about nine patients and severe disease in one. Control cultures received a CEFX viral epitope pool as the positive control, an HIV-1 Nef peptide pool as the negative control, or no peptide. Two doses of either the Pfizer-BioNTech BNT162b2 vaccine (n=8) or the Moderna mRNA-1273 vaccine (n=2) were administered to participants. Overlapping spike peptide pools from SARS-CoV-2 and from the common cold coronaviruses HCoV-NL63, HCoV-OC43 and HCoV-229E were used as culture stimuli. Post-COVID blood samples from convalescent patients were collected a median of around 110 days after diagnosis, with a range of 35 to 161 days. In under twelve COVID-19 convalescent patients and a handful of infection-naive healthy vaccine recipients, researchers compared the spike-specific CD4+ TCR repertoire from before mRNA vaccination with the repertoire from after. Six males and four females were included in the convalescent cohort, with two Hispanic individuals, seven Caucasians, two Asians and one multiracial person represented. Post-vaccine blood samples were collected a median of 72 days after the second vaccine dose, ranging from roughly 12 to 250 days.

The research as a whole found: An increase in the median number of SARS-CoV-2-reactive clonotypes from approximately 21 after infection to some 38 after vaccination was observed, but the change was not found to be significant. In convalescent patients, nearly all vaccine-specific clones (304 of 307) were found to be mono-reactive for SARS-CoV-2 spike rather than cross-reactive with common cold coronaviruses. The study included relatively few convalescent patients and did not analyze early timepoints after natural infection. In convalescent patients, a median about 90% of post-vaccine SARS-CoV-2-reactive clones were detected only after vaccination, and vaccine-specific priming was suggested by this finding.

This TCR was recovered from a human donor who had recovered from COVID-19. The sequence is built from TRBV20-1 and TRBJ2-7; TRBD1 aligns with 8 central bases. The sample was CD4+ T cells from blood, cultured in vitro. The CDR3 corresponds to CSAFPQQGGIYEQYF. The sequence in DNA is TGCAGTGCTTTTCCGCAACAGGGGGGAATCTACGAGCAGTACTTC.